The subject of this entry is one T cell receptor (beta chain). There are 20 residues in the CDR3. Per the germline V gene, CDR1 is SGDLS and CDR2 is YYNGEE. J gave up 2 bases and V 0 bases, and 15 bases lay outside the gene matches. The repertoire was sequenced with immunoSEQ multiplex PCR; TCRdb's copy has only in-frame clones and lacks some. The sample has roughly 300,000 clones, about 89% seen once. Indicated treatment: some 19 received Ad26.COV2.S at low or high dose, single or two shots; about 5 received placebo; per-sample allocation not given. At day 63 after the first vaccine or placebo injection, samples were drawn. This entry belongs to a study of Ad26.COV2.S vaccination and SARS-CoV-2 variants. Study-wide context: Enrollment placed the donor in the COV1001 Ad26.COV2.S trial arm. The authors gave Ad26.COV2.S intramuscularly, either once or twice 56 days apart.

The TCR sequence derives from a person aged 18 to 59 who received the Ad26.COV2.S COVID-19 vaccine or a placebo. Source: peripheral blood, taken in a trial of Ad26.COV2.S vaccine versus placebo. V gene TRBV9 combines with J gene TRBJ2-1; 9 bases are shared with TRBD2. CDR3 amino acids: CASSVATGVAGGPPYNEQFF. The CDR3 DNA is TGTGCCAGCAGCGTAGCTACCGGAGTGGCGGGAGGGCCTCCCTACAATGAGCAGTTCTTC.